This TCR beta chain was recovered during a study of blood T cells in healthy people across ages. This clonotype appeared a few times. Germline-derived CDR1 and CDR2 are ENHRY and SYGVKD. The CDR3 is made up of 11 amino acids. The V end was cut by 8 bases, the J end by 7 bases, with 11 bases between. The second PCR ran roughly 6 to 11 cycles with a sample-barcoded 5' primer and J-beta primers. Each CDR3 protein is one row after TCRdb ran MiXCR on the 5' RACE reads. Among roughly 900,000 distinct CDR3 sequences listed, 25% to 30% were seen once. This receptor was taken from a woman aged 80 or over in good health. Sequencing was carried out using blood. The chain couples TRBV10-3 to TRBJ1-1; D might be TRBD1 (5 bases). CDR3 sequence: CAIGTGVEAFF. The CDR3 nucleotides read TGTGCCATCGGGACGGGAGTTGAAGCTTTCTTT.